This TCR beta chain originates from a study of T cell responses to AZD1222 COVID-19 vaccine. Data came from immunoSEQ multiplex PCR; TCRdb stores just in-frame clones and leaves some out. The sample lists roughly 91,000 clones, roughly 87% seen once, with 2.2% in the top ten. This CDR3 has 14 amino acids. Trimming cost V 4 bases and J 4 bases, with 14 bases left between them. Germline CDR1 reads SGHNT; CDR2 reads YYREEE (reference sequence). This clone has a single count. This chain uses TRBV5-4 with TRBJ1-2, with D unresolved. The clonotype comes from an adult in good health. This specimen was peripheral blood, taken on day 0 of AZD1222 vaccination. The CDR3 region is CASSASQVSYGYTF. In DNA form, the CDR3 reads TGTGCCAGCAGCGCCAGTCAGGTTTCCTATGGCTACACCTTC. The complete variable domain, with remaining parts taken from reference TRBV5-4 and TRBJ1-2, reads ETGVTQSPTHLIKTRGQQVTLRCSSQSGHNTVSWYQQALGQGPQFIFQYYREEENGRGNFPPRFSGLQFPNYSSELNVNALELDDSALYLCASSASQVSYGYTFGSGTRLTVV.